This T cell receptor beta chain was obtained from a study of shared clonotypes between healthy human individuals. Germline assignment: CDR1 SGHTA and CDR2 FQGNSA. The germline V and J ends were trimmed by 3 bases and 3 bases, with 8 bases remaining between them. The CDR3 sequence is 14 residues long. Some clones are missing from TCRdb's copy, which holds only in-frame ones; the method was immunoSEQ multiplex PCR. Of over 1.4 million clones listed, roughly 95% were seen once; the top ten hold about 1%. Material: naive CD4+ T cells sorted from blood. Subset in this sample: CD45RA+ positively selected. The clonotype originates from a man aged 30 to 45 in good health. The chain employs TRBV7-2 and TRBJ2-2, with D tentatively TRBD1 (5 bases). CDR3 amino acids: CASSFDSDTGELFF. Written as DNA, the CDR3 is TGTGCCAGCAGCTTTGACAGTGACACCGGGGAGCTGTTTTTT.